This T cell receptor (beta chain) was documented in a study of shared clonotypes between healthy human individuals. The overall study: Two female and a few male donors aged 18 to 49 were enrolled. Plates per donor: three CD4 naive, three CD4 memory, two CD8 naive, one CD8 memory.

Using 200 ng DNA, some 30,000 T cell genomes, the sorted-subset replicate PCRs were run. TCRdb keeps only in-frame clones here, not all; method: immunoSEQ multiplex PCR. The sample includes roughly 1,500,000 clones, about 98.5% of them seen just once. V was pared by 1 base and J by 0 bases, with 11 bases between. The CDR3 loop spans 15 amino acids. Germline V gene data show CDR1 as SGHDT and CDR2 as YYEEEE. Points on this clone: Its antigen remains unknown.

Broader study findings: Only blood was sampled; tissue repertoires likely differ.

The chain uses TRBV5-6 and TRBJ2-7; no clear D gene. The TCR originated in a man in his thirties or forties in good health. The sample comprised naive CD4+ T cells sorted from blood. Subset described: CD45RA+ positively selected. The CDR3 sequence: CASSLTVKNSYEQYF. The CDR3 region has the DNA TGTGCCAGCAGCTTGACGGTGAAAAACTCCTACGAGCAGTACTTC.